One and the same sample provided the 10 T cell receptor beta chains below, sequenced in a study of cytomegalovirus exposure and HLA in healthy donors. 13 Jbeta primers and 60 Vbeta primers were used for the PCR. The table came from immunoSEQ multiplex PCR; TCRdb's copy has only in-frame clones and leaves some out. The table includes almost 200,000 clones, just over 75% detected once. The sample consisted of PBMCs. The receptors derive from a man aged 25 to 40 in good health and CMV-seronegative.

The V gene is TRBV14, the J gene TRBJ1-4; 7 nucleotides agree with TRBD1. CDR3 length: 15 amino acids. The germline V gene has CDR1 SGHDN and CDR2 FVKESK. Trimming took 2 bases from V and 8 from J; bases not matched to a gene: 8. CDR3 in amino acids: CASSQWSTGEEKLFF. The CDR3 DNA is TGTGCCAGCAGCCAATGGTCAACAGGGGAAGAAAAACTGTTTTTT.

The V gene is TRBV2, the J gene TRBJ2-3; TRBD2 agrees at 9 bases. The junction had 10 bases not matched to a gene; V was cut back by 4 bases and J by 5 bases. Germline CDR1 reads SNHLY; CDR2 reads FYNNEI. The CDR3 totals 16 residues. CDR3 sequence (DNA): TGTGCCAGCAGTGCAAATAGCGGGAGCTTTGGAGATACGCAGTATTTT. Translation gives CASSANSGSFGDTQYF.

DNA for the CDR3: TGTGCCAGCAGTGACGACGGGGGCTCTGGGGCCAACGTCCTGACTTTC. It yields the protein CASSDDGGSGANVLTF. This chain connects TRBV6-4 to TRBJ2-6, with D tentatively TRBD2 (6 bases). V was trimmed by 2 bases and J by 0 bases, leaving 8 bases between them. The CDR3 contains 16 residues. CDR1 is MRHNA, CDR2 SNTAGT, per germline.

The rearrangement links TRBV4-1 to TRBJ2-5; D is uncertain. The CDR3 extends over 13 amino acids. The V gene's germline CDR1 is MGHRA and CDR2 YSYEKL. V shed 0 bases and J shed 9 bases, with 11 bases lying between them. The CDR3: CASSQDSGLAQYF. The CDR3 coding sequence is TGCGCCAGCAGCCAAGATTCGGGTTTGGCCCAGTACTTC.

The DNA of the CDR3 is TGTGCCAGCAGTTTCTGGTCGACGGGTCCTAATGAAAAACTGTTTTTT. It yields the protein CASSFWSTGPNEKLFF. This chain links TRBV5-8 with TRBJ1-4, with no clear D. V lost 5 bases and J 3 bases, leaving 17 bases between the germline ends. This CDR3 has 16 amino acids. Germline CDR1 and CDR2: SGHTS and YDEGEE.

The chain carries TRBV16 and TRBJ1-2; D is unclear. The CDR3 extends over 15 amino acids. The germline V and J ends were trimmed by 0 bases and 4 bases, with 12 bases remaining between them. CDR1 and CDR2 (germline): KGHSY, FQNENV. CDR3 sequence reads: CASSQSAGDSYGYTF. In DNA, the CDR3 is TGTGCCAGCAGCCAATCAGCAGGTGATAGCTATGGCTACACCTTC.

The chain employs TRBV7-9 and TRBJ2-5; TRBD2 matches 7 bases. CDR3 length equals 15 residues. V lost 0 bases to trimming and J lost 5 bases; unmatched junction nucleotides: 6. Germline V gives CDR1 SEHNR, CDR2 FQNEAQ (reference sequence). The CDR3 DNA is TGTGCCAGCAGCTTAGCTCTCGGACTAGAGGAGACCCAGTACTTC. Its protein product is CASSLALGLEETQYF. Looking up the rest from reference TRBV7-9 and TRBJ2-5 gives the full variable domain: DTGVSQNPRHKITKRGQNVTFRCDPISEHNRLYWYRQTLGQGPEFLTYFQNEAQLEKSRLLSDRFSAERPKGSFSTLEIQRTEQGDSAMYLCASSLALGLEETQYFGPGTRLLVL.

There are a few counts of this clone. The CDR3: CASSLIHRGGEAFF. The CDR3 coding sequence is TGTGCCAGCAGCCTAATCCACAGGGGGGGTGAAGCTTTCTTT. The chain carries TRBV6-5 and TRBJ1-1, with TRBD1 matching over 8 bases. The germline CDR1 and CDR2 sequences are MNHEY and SVGAGI. The CDR3 is 14 amino acids. V dropped 6 bases and J dropped 7; count of bases not matched to a gene: 10.

In DNA form, the CDR3 reads TGTGCCAGCAGCTTAGCCCGACAGGGGAGGCCCGGGGAGCTGTTTTTT. This gives the protein CASSLARQGRPGELFF. The chain employs TRBV11-3 and TRBJ2-2; 8 bases fit TRBD1. The CDR3 spans 16 residues. V shed 1 base and J 6 bases; nucleotides not matched to a gene: 7. CDR1 is SGHNT, CDR2 YENEEA, per germline. Using reference TRBV11-3 and TRBJ2-2 for the parts outside the CDR3, the full variable domain is EAGVVQSPRYKIIEKKQPVAFWCNPISGHNTLYWYLQNLGQGPELLIRYENEEAVDDSQLPKDRFSAERLKGVDSTLKIQPAELGDSAVYLCASSLARQGRPGELFFGEGSRLTVL.

Note on this clone: Its ends do not fully match the called genes, so a read error is possible. This chain joins TRBV6-6 and TRBJ2-5; D unresolved. The CDR3 runs to 12 residues. The V gene's germline CDR1 is MNHNY and CDR2 SVGAGI (reference sequence). The CDR3 DNA follows: TGTGCCAGCACTTACAGCGAAGAGACCCAGTACTTC. Translating it yields CASTYSEETQYF.